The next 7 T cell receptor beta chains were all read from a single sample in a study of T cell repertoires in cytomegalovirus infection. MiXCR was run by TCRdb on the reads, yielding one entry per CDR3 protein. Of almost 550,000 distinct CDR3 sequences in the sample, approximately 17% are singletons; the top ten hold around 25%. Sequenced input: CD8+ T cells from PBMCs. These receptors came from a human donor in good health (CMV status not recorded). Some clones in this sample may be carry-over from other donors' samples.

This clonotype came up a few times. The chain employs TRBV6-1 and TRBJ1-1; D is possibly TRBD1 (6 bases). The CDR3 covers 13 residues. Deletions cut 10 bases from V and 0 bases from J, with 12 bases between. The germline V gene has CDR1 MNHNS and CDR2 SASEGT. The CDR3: CATPQGLNTEAFF. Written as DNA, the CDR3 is TGTGCCACCCCCCAGGGGTTGAACACTGAAGCTTTCTTT.

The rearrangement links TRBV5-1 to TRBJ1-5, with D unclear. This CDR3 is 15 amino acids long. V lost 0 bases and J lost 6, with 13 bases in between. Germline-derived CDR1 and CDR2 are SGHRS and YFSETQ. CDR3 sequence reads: CASSLDGSLTQPQHF. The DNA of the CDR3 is TGCGCCAGCAGCTTGGACGGCTCCCTCACTCAGCCCCAGCATTTT.

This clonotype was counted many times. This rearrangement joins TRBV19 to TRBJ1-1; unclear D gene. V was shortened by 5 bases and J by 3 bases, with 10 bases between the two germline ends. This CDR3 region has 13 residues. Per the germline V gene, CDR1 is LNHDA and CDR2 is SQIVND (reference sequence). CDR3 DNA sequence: TGTGCCAGTAGTCGGCAGAGGGACACTGAAGCTTTCTTT. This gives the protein CASSRQRDTEAFF.

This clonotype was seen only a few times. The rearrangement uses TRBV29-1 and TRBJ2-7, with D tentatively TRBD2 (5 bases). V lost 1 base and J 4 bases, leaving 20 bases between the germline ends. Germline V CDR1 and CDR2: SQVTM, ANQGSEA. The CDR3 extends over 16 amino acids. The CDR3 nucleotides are TGCAGCGTTGAAGGGGCTGGACTTTCGAGGGTTTACGAGCAGTACTTC. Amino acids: CSVEGAGLSRVYEQYF.

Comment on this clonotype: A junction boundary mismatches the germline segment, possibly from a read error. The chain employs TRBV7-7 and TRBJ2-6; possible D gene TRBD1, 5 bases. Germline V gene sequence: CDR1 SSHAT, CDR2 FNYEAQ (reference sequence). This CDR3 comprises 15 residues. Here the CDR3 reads CASSLDHSGANVLSF. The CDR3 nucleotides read TGTGCTAGCAGCTTAGACCACTCTGGGGCCAACGTCCTGTCTTTC.

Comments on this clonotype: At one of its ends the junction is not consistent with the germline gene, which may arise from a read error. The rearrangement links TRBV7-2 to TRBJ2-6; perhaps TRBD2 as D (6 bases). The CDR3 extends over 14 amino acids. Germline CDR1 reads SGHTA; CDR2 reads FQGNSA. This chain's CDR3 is CASSGLLLANVLTF. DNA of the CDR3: TGTGCAAGCAGCGGGCTTCTTTTGGCCAACGTCCTGACTTTC.

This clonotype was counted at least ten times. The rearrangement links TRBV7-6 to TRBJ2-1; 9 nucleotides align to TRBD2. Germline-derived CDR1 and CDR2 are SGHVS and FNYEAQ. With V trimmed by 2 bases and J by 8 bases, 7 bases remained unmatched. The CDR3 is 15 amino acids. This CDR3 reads CASSLRREGRDEQFF. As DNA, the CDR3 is TGTGCCAGCAGCTTAAGGCGGGAGGGCCGTGATGAGCAGTTCTTC.